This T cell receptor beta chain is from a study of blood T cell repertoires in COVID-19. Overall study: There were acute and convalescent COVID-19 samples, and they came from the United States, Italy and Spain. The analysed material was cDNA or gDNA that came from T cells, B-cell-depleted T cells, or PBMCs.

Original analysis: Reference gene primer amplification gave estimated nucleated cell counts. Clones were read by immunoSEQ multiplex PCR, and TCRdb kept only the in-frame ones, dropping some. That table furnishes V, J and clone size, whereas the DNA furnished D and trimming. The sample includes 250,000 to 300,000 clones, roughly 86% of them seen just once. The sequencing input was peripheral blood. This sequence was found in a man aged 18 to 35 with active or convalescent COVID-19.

The CDR3 sequence: CASGSEADYEQYF. CDR3 nucleotide sequence: TGTGCCTCCGGGAGTGAGGCGGACTACGAGCAGTACTTC. The chain joins TRBV10-3 to TRBJ2-7, with TRBD2 as a possible D gene (6 bases). Germline CDR1 ENHRY, CDR2 SYGVKD. The ends were cut back, 11 bases at V and 3 bases at J, with 17 bases in the middle. There are 13 residues in the CDR3.